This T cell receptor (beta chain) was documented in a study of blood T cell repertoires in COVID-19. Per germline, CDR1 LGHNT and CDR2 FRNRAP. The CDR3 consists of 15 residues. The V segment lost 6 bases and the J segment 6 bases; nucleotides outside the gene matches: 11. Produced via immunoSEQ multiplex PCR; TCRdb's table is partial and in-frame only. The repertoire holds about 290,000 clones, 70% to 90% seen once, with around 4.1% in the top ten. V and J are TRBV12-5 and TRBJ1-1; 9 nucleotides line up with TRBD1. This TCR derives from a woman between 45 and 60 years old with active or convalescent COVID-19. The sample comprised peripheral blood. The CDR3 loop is CASGTGQGIIAEAFF. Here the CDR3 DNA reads TGTGCTAGTGGCACGGGACAGGGAATTATAGCTGAAGCTTTCTTT.